The present entry profiles one TCR beta chain with its context. Its antigen specificity is not known. The sample holds no much larger clone one base away, and base qualities are not on file. In the prospective study, participants were about 18 to 100 years old, resided in fewer than 25 geographic areas of the United States, and were enrolled through a virtual design. In the prospective study, participants were assigned to cohorts based on the clinical history participants reported in a screening survey and a study questionnaire. For ImmuneRACE Cohort 3, a participant was defined as recovered based on two consecutive negative NP/OP PCR tests, clearance by a healthcare professional, or resolution of symptoms. In the prospective study, mobile phlebotomists collected whole blood, serum and a nasopharyngeal or oropharyngeal swab from each participant. Prospective study participants could optionally give additional blood draws and questionnaires over a roughly 2-month period. Before DNA extraction, prospective study blood samples were shipped either frozen or at room temperature.

The record originates from a study of blood T cell repertoires in COVID-19 (TCRdb year 2020). In terms of the full investigation: Samples from collaborators originated in the United States, Italy and Spain and spanned both the acute and convalescent phases of COVID-19. The repertoires were released in a freely available public database intended as a resource for research on the immune response to SARS-CoV-2. Nearly every sample came with metadata listing a de-identified subject ID, COVID-19 status, age in years and sex. The prospective study material was composed of cDNA or gDNA derived from T cells, B-cell-depleted T cells, or PBMCs. Samples were obtained from the ongoing ImmuneRACE study (first 160 participants) and from over 1,000 subjects provided by 6 global collaborators. Where HLA class I and class II types were available, the types were taken from metadata supplied by the sample provider, not from assay-based typing. Deeply sampled blood TCRbeta repertoires from subjects exposed to, actively infected with, or recovered from COVID-19 were included in the dataset. Overall study results and their limits: The amount of clinical and demographic metadata varied by source and participant and was provided uncurated.

CDR1 and CDR2 are drawn from the germline V gene: ENHRY, SYGVKD. Reading from cysteine to phenylalanine, the CDR3 counts 13 amino acids. The entry retains the CDR3 DNA only, 39 bases that are in frame from base 1. V gives up 3 bases and J gives up 6 bases, and the segment between their germline ends measures 11 bases. TCRbeta CDR3 regions were amplified from genomic DNA using the immunoSEQ Assay, a bias-controlled multiplex PCR. From the authors' description of their analysis: Within the assay, amplification of reference gene primers was used to estimate how many nucleated cells each sample contained. To quantify the absolute abundance of each unique TCRbeta CDR3 rearrangement, sequence reads were collapsed and filtered. For each sample, productive Simpson clonality was calculated as the square root of Simpson's diversity index over productive rearrangements. This immuneACCESS table, as held by TCRdb, lists in-frame sequences with V and J called but not all clones. Of the missing ones, under half trace to an unresolved V gene in checked studies; the others have no known cause. V and J calls and clone size come straight from that table; D and trimming were deduced from the DNA. For this sample there are roughly 330,000 clones; about nine tenths appear just once. The ten biggest clones cover 8.5% to 12% of the sample.

The specimen was PBMCs or T cells enriched from blood (not recorded which). This clonotype originated in a woman aged 18-29 years who had recovered from COVID-19. The sequence links TRBV10-3 to TRBJ2-5; the D segment cannot be called with confidence. The nucleotides are TGTGCCATCAGTGAAGTACTAAAAAAGACCCAGTACTTC. This encodes CAISEVLKKTQYF.